A selection of T cell receptor beta chains follows, all from one sample in a study of T cell repertoires in cytomegalovirus infection. TCRdb used MiXCR to reprocess the reads, holding one entry per CDR3 protein. This sample has 550,000 to 850,000 distinct CDR3 sequences, with roughly 30% found just once. For these TCRs, the target antigens are not known. Material: cultured PBMCs, obtained from culture after CMV antigen stimulation. These TCRs come from a human donor in good health (CMV status not recorded). Some clones in this sample may be carry-over from other donors' samples. Both conserved end residues are part of each CDR3. The D gene is left open where the match is weak. Rows may omit the clone size; those that give it use once, few, many or a size class.

NA	TRBJ2-6	TRBD2	TRBV4-3	CASSPTSAMANVLTF
NA	TRBJ2-5	NA	TRBV6-1	CASSDRGILQETQYF
NA	TRBJ2-1	NA	TRBV27	CASQSLDSYNEQFF
NA	TRBJ1-2	NA	TRBV5-4	CASSSRTDNYGYTF
few	TRBJ2-7	TRBD2	TRBV10-3	CAISEPGLAGAYEQYF
few	TRBJ1-5	NA	TRBV6-1	CASSDGLSNQPQHF
few	TRBJ2-7	NA	TRBV2	CASSERGGYPDEQYF
NA	TRBJ2-3	NA	TRBV7-2	CASSLLSGTLASRDTQYF
NA	TRBJ1-1	NA	TRBV6-1	CASSEDPWESTEAFF
NA	TRBJ2-3	NA	TRBV7-9	CASSPRTVTDTQYF
few	TRBJ2-3	TRBD2	TRBV7-2	CASSSELAGVWGDTQYF
few	TRBJ2-3	NA	TRBV27	CASGIYETDTQYF
NA	TRBJ2-1	NA	TRBV27	CASSLNGRGEQFF
NA	TRBJ1-1	TRBD1	TRBV12-3/TRBV12-4	CASSWRDRRTEAFF
NA	TRBJ2-7	NA	TRBV11-1	CASSSRPGLYEQYF
NA	TRBJ1-2	TRBD1	TRBV29-1	CSVEGARDYGYTF
NA	TRBJ2-1	NA	TRBV24-1	CATTPEKGHYNEQFF
few	TRBJ2-7	TRBD1	TRBV6-2/TRBV6-3	CASNDRGNEQYF
many	TRBJ2-7	TRBD1	TRBV7-2	CASSLRSTGGAGTYEQYF
NA	TRBJ1-6	NA	TRBV12-3/TRBV12-4	CASSFSNSPLHF
few	TRBJ2-5	NA	TRBV7-2	CASSLPIWPDEETQYF
many	TRBJ1-1	TRBD1	TRBV7-8	CASSLGTGDEAFF
NA	TRBJ2-3	TRBD1	TRBV29-1	CSVARGPDTQYF
NA	TRBJ2-5	NA	TRBV6-1	CASSPVWEDQETQYF
NA	TRBJ2-7	TRBD2	TRBV28	CASSGTSGRAYSYEQYF
NA	TRBJ1-6	NA	TRBV12-3/TRBV12-4	CASSRALMSYNSPLHF
NA	TRBJ1-6	NA	TRBV7-4	CASSAQGSYNSPLHF
NA	TRBJ2-7	TRBD2	TRBV7-9	CASSLETGGKQYF
NA	TRBJ2-7	NA	TRBV4-3	CASSPYRDTYYEQYF
few	TRBJ1-2	NA	TRBV7-3	CASSPSRFLVF
NA	TRBJ1-6	NA	TRBV7-2	CASSLVGVSPLHF
many	TRBJ1-2	NA	TRBV12-3/TRBV12-4	CASSFSGINNGYTF
NA	TRBJ1-1	NA	TRBV7-9	CASSLARTPGPEAFF
NA	TRBJ1-1	TRBD1	TRBV7-8	CASSDGQGVNTEAFF
once	TRBJ2-7	TRBD2	TRBV12-3/TRBV12-4	CASSLSGLVEYEQYF
few	TRBJ2-5	NA	TRBV2	CASSERTSQETQYF
NA	TRBJ1-6	NA	TRBV11-2	CASSLSFGGGSPLHF
few	TRBJ2-5	NA	TRBV7-8	CASRDQRRDQETQYF
NA	TRBJ2-3	NA	TRBV20-1	CSLPHGTDTQYF
NA	TRBJ2-7	NA	TRBV2	CASIEGSYEQYF
NA	TRBJ2-3	NA	TRBV4-1	CASSQDFRGSGFTDTQYF
few	TRBJ2-7	TRBD2	TRBV7-9	CASSLAGGPGNEQYF
NA	TRBJ1-2	TRBD1	TRBV7-6	CASSGQGRGGYTF
few	TRBJ1-2	NA	TRBV4-2	CASSEGRYNYGYTF
few	TRBJ1-5	NA	TRBV12-3/TRBV12-4	CASSRMGNQPQHF
NA	TRBJ2-7	NA	TRBV5-4	CASSLAGQLYEQYF